One sample yielded the 11 T cell receptor beta chains listed below, sequenced in a study of cytotoxic CD8 clonotypes in ibrutinib-treated CLL (dated by TCRdb to the early 2020s). In light of the paper, this sample's time point label describes: more than 10 months on ibrutinib. The method was the immunoSEQ multiplex PCR assay. TCRdb mirrors the immuneACCESS table, restricted to in-frame sequences. Some clones are absent from its copies; in checked studies, under half trace to an unresolved V gene, and the reason for the others is unknown. A total of some 80,000 clones appear in this sample, roughly 80% of them only once. The top ten hold 4.8% of the sample. The sequences come from PBMCs, collected after 12 months of ibrutinib treatment. Source of these receptors: a human donor with chronic lymphocytic leukemia.

The J gene is TRBJ1-4, the V gene TRBV6-5; D gene ambiguous. The V and J ends lost 0 bases and 0 bases respectively, with 8 bases between them. This CDR3 is 16 amino acids long. CDR1 and CDR2 from the germline V gene are MNHEY and SVGAGI. The CDR3 loop reads CASSYSPYPTNEKLFF. CDR3 nucleotide sequence: TGTGCCAGCAGTTACTCGCCGTATCCAACTAATGAAAAACTGTTTTTT.

V is TRBV19 and J is TRBJ1-3; 9 bases agree with TRBD1. The CDR3 runs to 16 residues. V shed 5 bases, J shed 0 bases, and the junction held 5 bases outside the gene matches. CDR1 and CDR2 from the germline V gene are LNHDA and SQIVND (reference sequence). This chain's CDR3 is CASSPGQGTSGNTIYF. The CDR3 coding sequence is TGTGCCAGTAGTCCGGGACAGGGAACCTCTGGAAACACCATATATTTT.

CDR3 nucleotide sequence: TGTGCCAGCAGTTTATGGGGGCCGGAGACCCAGTACTTC. It encodes CASSLWGPETQYF. V and J are TRBV28 and TRBJ2-5, with a weak D call TRBD1 (5 bases). CDR1 and CDR2 (germline): MDHEN, SYDVKM. Trimming shortened V by 0 bases and J by 5 bases, and 7 bases separated the two germline ends. This CDR3 region has 13 residues.

In its sample, this clone ranks as medium-sized. V is TRBV19 and J is TRBJ1-1; no clear D. Trimming left V 3 bases short and J 0 bases short, with 11 bases between. The CDR3 has 15 residues. Per the germline V gene, CDR1 is LNHDA and CDR2 is SQIVND (reference sequence). In DNA form, the CDR3 reads TGTGCCAGTAGTATGTGGTCCGAGTTGAACACTGAAGCTTTCTTT. It yields the protein CASSMWSELNTEAFF. Filled out from reference TRBV19 and TRBJ1-1, the complete variable domain reads DGGITQSPKYLFRKEGQNVTLSCEQNLNHDAMYWYRQDPGQGLRLIYYSQIVNDFQKGDIAEGYSVSREKKESFPLTVTSAQKNPTAFYLCASSMWSELNTEAFFGQGTRLTVV.

The chain is built from TRBV6-5 and TRBJ2-5; 7 bases map to TRBD2. There are 12 residues in the CDR3. Trimming at V came to 5 bases and at J to 13 bases, leaving 10 bases not matched to a gene. Germline values: CDR1 MNHEY, CDR2 SVGAGI. The CDR3 DNA reads TGTGCCAGCAGTCCGGACGGGACTAACACGTACTTC. Protein: CASSPDGTNTYF.

The chain is built from TRBV5-1 and TRBJ2-7, with 7 bases lining up with TRBD1. Trimming cost V 4 bases and J 7 bases; bases outside gene matches: 2. The CDR3 totals 11 residues. The germline CDR1 and CDR2 sequences are SGHRS and YFSETQ. The CDR3 sequence is CASSPDREQYF. The CDR3 bases are TGCGCCAGCAGCCCGGACAGGGAGCAGTACTTC.

This chain uses TRBV5-1 with TRBJ2-2; 9 bases agree with TRBD2. Trimming removed 6 bases from V and 1 base from J; junction bases left unmatched: 19. This CDR3 is built from 20 residues. Germline CDR1 SGHRS, CDR2 YFSETQ. The CDR3 here is CASTTRTASRTSENTGELFF. CDR3 bases: TGCGCCAGCACCACCCGGACAGCCTCCCGGACTAGCGAGAACACCGGGGAGCTGTTTTTT.

V usage is TRBV18 and J usage is TRBJ2-7; D remains ambiguous. Germline assignment: CDR1 KGHSH and CDR2 LQKENI. V lost 3 bases and J 0 bases, leaving 12 bases between the germline ends. This CDR3 has 15 residues. The CDR3 DNA reads as TGTGCCAGCTCACCCTTTTCCGGGCACTCCTACGAGCAGTACTTC. As protein: CASSPFSGHSYEQYF.

The chain recombines TRBV4-3 with TRBJ2-3; 9 nucleotides agree with TRBD2. Per germline, CDR1 LGHNA and CDR2 YSLEER. The V gene end was trimmed by 1 base and the J gene end by 3 bases; junction bases not matched to a gene: 8. The CDR3 has 17 residues. The CDR3 spells CASSQGVAGAGTDTQYF. The DNA of the CDR3 is TGCGCCAGCAGCCAAGGTGTAGCGGGAGCGGGGACAGATACGCAGTATTTT.

The chain carries TRBV2 and TRBJ2-7, with D uncertain. The CDR3 length is 11 residues. V lost 4 bases and J 3 bases, leaving 4 bases between the germline ends. CDR1 is SNHLY and CDR2 is FYNNEI in the germline V gene. The CDR3 here is CASSGLYEQYF. The DNA for the CDR3 is TGTGCCAGCAGTGGGCTCTACGAGCAGTACTTC.

The chain combines TRBV4-3 with TRBJ1-4; no clear D gene. V lost 4 bases to trimming and J lost 2 bases, with 11 bases between them. Germline loops: CDR1 LGHNA, CDR2 YSLEER. The length of the CDR3 is 15 residues. DNA for the CDR3: TGCGCCAGCAGCCGAGAGGGAACGACTAATGAAAAACTGTTTTTT. Its translation is CASSREGTTNEKLFF.